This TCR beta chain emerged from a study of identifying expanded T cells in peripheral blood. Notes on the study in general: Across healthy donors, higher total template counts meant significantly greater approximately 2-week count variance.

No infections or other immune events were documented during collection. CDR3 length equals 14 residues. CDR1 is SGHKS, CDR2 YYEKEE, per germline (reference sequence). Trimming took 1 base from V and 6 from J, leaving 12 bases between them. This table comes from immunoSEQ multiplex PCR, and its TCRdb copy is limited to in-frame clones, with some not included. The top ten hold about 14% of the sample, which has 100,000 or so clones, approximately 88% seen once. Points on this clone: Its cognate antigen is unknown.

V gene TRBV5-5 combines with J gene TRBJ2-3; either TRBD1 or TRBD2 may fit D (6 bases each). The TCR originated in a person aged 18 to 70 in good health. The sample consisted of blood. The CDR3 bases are TGTGCCAGCAGCTTGCGGGGGCCGGGGGATACGCAGTATTTT. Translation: CASSLRGPGDTQYF.